A single sample gave rise to the 26 T cell receptor beta chains below, sequenced in a study of CD8+CD57+ T cells in acquired aplastic anemia. Both TCR beta VDJ combination and CDR3 sequence profiling were carried out. Genomic DNA was the template for this profiling. Via MiXCR, TCRdb re-called the reads, giving one row per CDR3 protein. Of 150,000 to 200,000 distinct CDR3 sequences listed, 55% to 70% are singletons. Input material: sorted CD4+, CD8+, or CD8+CD57+ T cells (not recorded which) from PBMCs. Receptors were obtained from a human donor with severe aplastic anemia or a healthy control (not recorded which).

This clonotype was recorded many times. V and J are TRBV7-9 and TRBJ2-7; D is possibly TRBD2 (5 bases). V shed 4 bases and J shed 0 bases, with 19 bases lying between them. Germline CDR1 SEHNR, CDR2 FQNEAQ (reference sequence). The CDR3 consists of 17 residues. CDR3 loop: CASSSESGYKYSYEQYF. CDR3 DNA: TGTGCCAGCAGCTCCGAATCGGGGTATAAGTACTCCTACGAGCAGTACTTC.

The chain is built from TRBV10-3 and TRBJ2-7; 9 bases agree with TRBD2. V lost 3 bases and J lost 1; bases outside the gene matches: 1. CDR3 length: 14 residues. Per germline, CDR1 ENHRY and CDR2 SYGVKD. CDR3 protein: CAISDAGGSYEQYF. CDR3 DNA sequence: TGTGCCATCAGTGACGCGGGAGGGTCCTACGAGCAGTACTTC.

The genes are TRBV14 and TRBJ1-3, with D uncertain. Germline CDR1 reads SGHDN; CDR2 reads FVKESK. The CDR3 runs 15 residues. The germline V and J ends were trimmed by 1 base and 4 bases, with 11 bases remaining between them. The CDR3 loop is CASSQGGSRGNTIYF. CDR3 coding DNA: TGTGCCAGCAGCCAAGGTGGCAGCCGCGGAAACACCATATATTTT.

This clonotype was seen only once. The chain recombines TRBV7-3 with TRBJ2-3; D possibly corresponds to TRBD1 (7 bases). The CDR3 has 15 amino acids. The germline V and J ends were trimmed by 5 bases and 5 bases, with 17 bases remaining between them. Germline lookup yields CDR1 SGHTA and CDR2 FQGTGA. Here the CDR3 DNA reads TGTGCCAGCAGCCGCACAGGGGACTCTGGAGATACGCAGTATTTT. As protein: CASSRTGDSGDTQYF.

There are many counts of this clonotype. The chain joins TRBV4-1 to TRBJ2-5, with 7 bases aligning to TRBD2. V lost 5 bases, J lost 0 bases, and 3 bases stayed unmatched. Germline-derived CDR1 and CDR2 are MGHRA and YSYEKL. The CDR3 loop spans 14 amino acids. This chain's CDR3 is CASSIGGYQETQYF. The DNA of the CDR3 is TGCGCCAGCAGCATCGGGGGGTACCAAGAGACCCAGTACTTC.

The rearrangement uses TRBV20-1 and TRBJ2-5; D is uncertain. Trimming took 5 bases from V and 5 from J, leaving 18 bases between them. The CDR3 runs 14 residues. In germline, CDR1 is DFQATT, CDR2 SNEGSKA (reference sequence). CDR3 protein: CSAPTFEGLETQYF. The CDR3 DNA reads as TGCAGTGCTCCCACGTTCGAAGGGCTCGAGACCCAGTACTTC.

The rearrangement uses TRBV10-3 and TRBJ2-1; 9 bases are a match to TRBD2. Germline V lookup: CDR1 ENHRY, CDR2 SYGVKD. This CDR3 is 13 amino acids long. The V and J ends lost 9 bases and 4 bases, in that order; junction bases with no gene match: 4. CDR3 DNA: TGTGCCATAAGGACTAGCGTTTACAATGAGCAGTTCTTC. Translated: CAIRTSVYNEQFF.

The rearrangement joins TRBV7-9 to TRBJ2-3, with 14 bases fitting TRBD2. The CDR3 covers 18 residues. In germline, CDR1 is SEHNR, CDR2 FQNEAQ (reference sequence). Trimming at V came to 6 bases and at J to 2 bases, leaving 10 bases not matched to a gene. The CDR3 reads CASRLGLAGARPTDTQYF. In DNA form, the CDR3 reads TGTGCCAGCAGATTGGGACTAGCGGGGGCCCGTCCCACAGATACGCAGTATTTT.

This clonotype was counted only a few times. Germline and junction disagree at one end, which may indicate a read error. V gene TRBV10-3 combines with J gene TRBJ2-7, with D tentatively TRBD1 or TRBD2 (5 bases each). CDR1 and CDR2 from the germline V gene are ENHRY and SYGVKD. The CDR3 extends over 15 amino acids. This chain's CDR3 is CAISEGRQYTYEQYF. The CDR3 DNA reads TGTGCTATCAGTGAGGGGAGACAGTATACCTACGAGCAGTACTTC.

J is TRBJ1-2 and V is TRBV7-8; a possible D gene is TRBD1 (5 bases). Germline V gene sequence: CDR1 SGHVS, CDR2 FQNEAQ. Trimming took 4 bases from V and 1 from J, leaving 13 bases between them. This CDR3 comprises 15 residues. The CDR3 here is CASSSPIGDNYGYTF. The CDR3 DNA reads as TGTGCCAGCAGCTCCCCCATAGGGGATAACTATGGCTACACCTTC.

The V and J genes are TRBV7-8 and TRBJ2-1; the D is unclear. V was trimmed by 6 bases and J by 3 bases, leaving 9 bases between them. The CDR3 extends over 13 amino acids. CDR1 SGHVS and CDR2 FQNEAQ come from the germline V gene. DNA for the CDR3: TGTGCCAGCAGTGTACGGAACTACAATGAGCAGTTCTTC. It codes for CASSVRNYNEQFF.

The rearrangement links TRBV20-1 to TRBJ2-7; TRBD2 matches 7 bases. The CDR3 sequence is 13 residues long. The V gene end was trimmed by 2 bases and the J gene end by 5 bases; junction bases not matched to a gene: 6. Germline V gene data show CDR1 as DFQATT and CDR2 as SNEGSKA (reference sequence). In DNA, the CDR3 is TGCAGTGCTAGAAGGGAGGGGCCCCACGAGCAGTACTTC. Translated, it gives CSARREGPHEQYF.

The chain carries TRBV20-1 and TRBJ2-1; 10 bases fit TRBD1. Trimming took 3 bases from V and 8 from J; bases not matched to a gene: 7. The CDR3 contains 14 residues. Germline CDR1 and CDR2: DFQATT and SNEGSKA (reference sequence). CDR3 in DNA: TGCAGTGCTAGCCGGGACAGGGGAATATATGAGCAGTTCTTC. Translating it yields CSASRDRGIYEQFF.

The chain employs TRBV2 and TRBJ1-4; unclear D gene. V was shortened by 5 bases and J by 0 bases, with 16 bases between the two germline ends. CDR3 length: 17 amino acids. The V gene's germline CDR1 is SNHLY and CDR2 FYNNEI. This CDR3 reads CASSCSLPVATNEKLFF. CDR3 in DNA: TGTGCCAGCAGTTGCTCGTTACCCGTTGCAACTAATGAAAAACTGTTTTTT.

J is TRBJ2-1 and V is TRBV5-1, with 8 nucleotides matching TRBD2. Germline V gene sequence: CDR1 SGHRS, CDR2 YFSETQ. V lost 4 bases and J lost 1; bases outside the gene matches: 7. The CDR3 has 16 amino acids. Here the CDR3 DNA reads TGCGCCAGCAGCCAGACCGGGACTAGATCCTACAATGAGCAGTTCTTC. Residues: CASSQTGTRSYNEQFF.

Turning to this clonotype: At one of its ends the junction is not consistent with the germline gene, which may arise from a read error. The rearrangement links TRBV6-6 to TRBJ2-1, with 10 nucleotides matching TRBD1. Germline lookup yields CDR1 MNHNY and CDR2 SVGAGI (reference sequence). CDR3 length equals 15 residues. CDR3 bases: TGTGCCAGCAGTGAAAGTATAGCACTCGGGGACAGGGGAATCTTC. This codes for CASSESIALGDRGIF.

This clonotype was seen a handful of times. The chain carries TRBV27 and TRBJ2-7, with 7 nucleotides matching TRBD1. The germline CDR1 and CDR2 sequences are MNHEY and SMNVEV (reference sequence). J gave up 9 bases and V 6 bases, and 11 bases lay outside the gene matches. This CDR3 has 13 residues. CDR3 sequence (DNA): TGTGCCAGCAGCTCAGACAGGGTGAGAGGGCAGTACTTC. Residues: CASSSDRVRGQYF.

The J gene is TRBJ1-1, the V gene TRBV29-1; D remains unclear. The length of the CDR3 is 12 residues. CDR1 and CDR2 (germline): SQVTM, ANQGSEA. The CDR3 reads CSGDEMNTEAFF. DNA for the CDR3: TGCAGTGGAGACGAAATGAACACTGAAGCTTTCTTT. Full variable domain (missing parts from reference TRBV29-1 and TRBJ1-1): SAVISQKPSRDICQRGTSLTIQCQVDSQVTMMFWYRQQPGQSLTLIATANQGSEATYESGFVIDKFPISRPNLTFSTLTVSNMSPEDSSIYLCSGDEMNTEAFFGQGTRLTVV.

This clonotype was recorded at least ten times. The rearrangement links TRBV5-8 to TRBJ1-5; 7 bases line up with TRBD1. Germline CDR1 SGHTS, CDR2 YDEGEE. The V and J ends lost 1 base and 4 bases, in that order; junction bases with no gene match: 2. This CDR3 contains 14 residues. This CDR3 reads CASSLLTGNQPQHF. CDR3 sequence (DNA): TGTGCCAGCAGCTTGTTGACAGGGAATCAGCCCCAGCATTTT.

The gene calls are TRBV10-3 and TRBJ1-1; D is uncertain. CDR1 and CDR2 from the germline V gene are ENHRY and SYGVKD. The CDR3 has 14 residues. Trimming pared 10 bases from V and 1 base from J, leaving 16 bases between. The CDR3 spells CASTSLHENTEAFF. CDR3 bases: TGTGCCAGCACCTCGTTACACGAGAACACTGAAGCTTTCTTT.

The rearrangement joins TRBV27 to TRBJ2-7, with a weak D call TRBD2 (6 bases). V dropped 6 bases and J dropped 7 bases, with 19 bases sitting between them. Germline V gene sequence: CDR1 MNHEY, CDR2 SMNVEV (reference sequence). This CDR3 region has 14 residues. CDR3 DNA: TGTGCCAGCAGGCGGGACCCTCCAGGCATTGAGCAGTACTTC. Translated: CASRRDPPGIEQYF.

Note on this clonotype: The CDR3 ends on some other residue instead of the conserved phenylalanine or tryptophan, so this is likely a read error. V gene TRBV20-1 combines with J gene TRBJ1-6, with 7 nucleotides matching TRBD1. The length of the CDR3 is 11 residues. Trimming took 5 bases from V and 15 from J; bases not matched to a gene: 7. Germline V CDR1 and CDR2: DFQATT, SNEGSKA (reference sequence). The chain's CDR3 is CSAYRDSDLHS. In DNA, the CDR3 is TGCAGTGCTTATCGGGACAGCGACCTCCACTCT.

This clonotype showed up just once. The V gene is TRBV20-1, the J gene TRBJ1-6; unclear D gene. CDR1 is DFQATT, CDR2 SNEGSKA, per germline (reference sequence). The V end lost 3 bases, the J end lost 10 bases, and 16 bases lay between the germline ends. The CDR3 has 14 amino acids. As DNA, the CDR3 is TGCAGTGCTAGTTCGGGCTCCTTAAGCTCACCCCTCCACTTT. It encodes CSASSGSLSSPLHF.

The rearrangement uses TRBV7-8 and TRBJ2-7, with D uncertain. V shed 2 bases and J shed 2 bases, with 4 bases lying between them. Germline V CDR1 and CDR2: SGHVS, FQNEAQ. The length of the CDR3 is 12 residues. CDR3 amino acids: CASSLFAYEQYF. The CDR3, as DNA: TGTGCCAGCAGCTTATTCGCCTACGAGCAGTACTTC.

This rearrangement joins TRBV5-1 to TRBJ2-7; unclear D gene. The CDR3 runs to 13 residues. With 3 bases removed from V and 3 bases from J, the gap between germline ends came to 10 bases. Germline V gives CDR1 SGHRS, CDR2 YFSETQ. CDR3 nucleotides: TGCGCCAGCAGCTCGGCGATGGACTACGAGCAGTACTTC. It encodes CASSSAMDYEQYF.

The V and J genes are TRBV2 and TRBJ1-1; the D gene is possibly TRBD1 (5 bases). The germline V gene encodes CDR1 SNHLY and CDR2 FYNNEI. Trimming shortened V by 2 bases and J by 5 bases, and 12 bases separated the two germline ends. The CDR3 totals 14 residues. This CDR3 reads CASSERGERTEAFF. The CDR3 DNA is TGTGCCAGCAGTGAAAGAGGGGAGAGGACTGAAGCTTTCTTT.